These T cell receptor beta chains were read from a single sample in a study of cytomegalovirus exposure and HLA in healthy donors. Method: immunoSEQ multiplex PCR; TCRdb's copy keeps in-frame clones and lacks some. Its table lists fewer than 200,000 clones. Sequencing used PBMCs. The receptor set was obtained from a man in his thirties or forties in good health and CMV-seronegative. CDR3s leave out the opening cysteine and the closing phenylalanine or tryptophan.

TRBV18,TRBJ1-1,ASSLSVPGSGTEAF
TRBV7-6,TRBJ2-2,ASSLTANTGELF
TRBV18,TRBJ2-1,ASSPSGRDYNEQF
TRBV27,TRBJ2-2,ASSIPSGTNTGELF
TRBV7-2,TRBJ2-5,ASSVGDRGFQETQY
TRBV18,TRBJ2-1,ASSPSSGAGGGNEQF
TRBV5-1,TRBJ1-1,ASSLGPSTGGTEAF
TRBV7-9,TRBJ2-7,ASSIQTSQLPYEQY
TRBV7-9,TRBJ2-2,ASSSTLSGGGTGELF
TRBV28,TRBJ2-7,ASSLNEQY
TRBV7-9,TRBJ1-1,ASSLADRATLEAF
TRBV19,TRBJ2-1,ASSSTAGLAGVEQF
TRBV5-1,TRBJ1-2,ASSVSDGRAGGYT
TRBV5-1,TRBJ2-5,ASSKHRTGQGTETQY
TRBV6-6,TRBJ2-4,ASSSGLAAQGIQY
TRBV7-9,TRBJ1-2,ASSLVGTEAYGYT
TRBV5-8,TRBJ1-1,ASSRRQGGTEAF
TRBV11-2,TRBJ2-7,ASSLDLALAYEQY
TRBV13,TRBJ2-3,ASSYLTSGGLDTQY
TRBV7-8,TRBJ1-4,ASRPMGGGVWEKLF
TRBV7-3,TRBJ1-2,ASSLTTTDSTGGYGYT
TRBV5-8,TRBJ1-2,ASSPRGTVGYGYT
TRBV6-5,TRBJ1-1,ASSLPFPPHTEAF
TRBV5-1,TRBJ2-3,ASSSQPEGDTQY
TRBV10-3,TRBJ2-4,AISRVPRQGLAKNIQY
TRBV19,TRBJ1-4,ASRGEPTNEKLF
TRBV5-4,TRBJ2-3,ASSTGLAGTDTQY
TRBV2,TRBJ2-1,ASSEVGGSWYNEQF
TRBV28,TRBJ2-1,ASTPRDWTNEQF
TRBV5-1,TRBJ2-3,ASSLVSGGNTDTQY
TRBV2,TRBJ1-5,ASSVQGNQPQH
TRBV5-1,TRBJ2-3,ASSRGQGPTTDTQY
TRBV19,TRBJ2-7,ASSSGLAVTYEQY
TRBV28,TRBJ1-6,ASTSDTQGHNSPLH
TRBV10-3,TRBJ1-4,AISESATGVKLF
TRBV13,-,ASSLGRYEQY
TRBV7-6,TRBJ1-5,ASSLDVGQATNQPQH
TRBV7-9,TRBJ1-5,ASTGQYSNQPQH
TRBV28,TRBJ2-1,ASSFITSYNEQF
TRBV7-8,TRBJ1-1,ASSLPGQAYNAF
TRBV11-3,TRBJ2-2,ASSPGQGASGELF
TRBV5-1,TRBJ2-7,ASSLAPGQPYEQY